The rows below give T cell receptor beta chains drawn from one sample of a study of T-cell memory formation after mild COVID-19. TCRdb redid the calling of the 5' RACE reads with MiXCR, one entry per CDR3 protein. The sample shows hundreds of thousands of distinct CDR3 sequences, roughly 25% of them seen only once. The sequenced sample was PBMCs or a T cell subset sorted from them (not recorded which). The source is an adult woman who had mild COVID-19 (a few samples of this study predate the infection). Cell type and time point are not known. CDR3s include the opening cysteine and the closing phenylalanine or tryptophan. A D gene is named only where the DNA matches it firmly. The size of a clone is reported for some rows only, either as once, few or many, or as a class for expanded clones.

J,size,V,D,DNA,CDR3
TRBJ2-7,-,TRBV10-3,-,TGTGCCGCCCATCAGGAGGGCCTCCCCTACGAGCAGTACTTC,CAAHQEGLPYEQYF
TRBJ2-7,few,TRBV4-2,TRBD2,TGTGCCAGCAGCCAAGCAATGAGGGGAGGGACCTACGAGCAGTACTTC,CASSQAMRGGTYEQYF
TRBJ1-2,-,TRBV7-8,-,TGTGCCAGCAGCCCAGGGGCCGCCTTCTTCTATGGCTACACCTTC,CASSPGAAFFYGYTF
TRBJ1-1,-,TRBV4-3,-,TGCGCCAGCAGCCAACGGGTCAGGATGAACACTGAAGCTTTCTTT,CASSQRVRMNTEAFF
TRBJ1-2,-,TRBV7-2,-,TGTGCCAGCAGCCCGGAGACAGTTAACTATGGCTACACCTTC,CASSPETVNYGYTF
TRBJ2-2,-,TRBV29-1,TRBD2,TGCAGCGTTTCTAGCGGGGGATCGAACACCGGGGAGCTGTTTTTT,CSVSSGGSNTGELFF
TRBJ1-5,-,TRBV15,TRBD1,TGTGCCACCAGCAGCAGAGTGGGGACAGATCAGCCCCAGCATTTT,CATSSRVGTDQPQHF
TRBJ2-1,once,TRBV7-6,TRBD2,TGTGCCAGCAGATTAGGAGCGGGAGCGTACAATGAGCAGTTCTTC,CASRLGAGAYNEQFF
TRBJ2-3,-,TRBV6-5,TRBD2,TGTGCCAGCAGACAACTAGCGGGATACACAGATACGCAGTATTTT,CASRQLAGYTDTQYF
TRBJ2-1,few,TRBV6-5,-,TGTGCCAGCAGTTACTCGACTAAGCATGAGCAGTTCTTC,CASSYSTKHEQFF
TRBJ2-5,few,TRBV4-3,-,TGCGCCAGCAGCCAAGGGCTAGCGAATCAAGAGACCCAGTACTTC,CASSQGLANQETQYF
TRBJ2-2,once,TRBV25-1,TRBD1,TGTGCCAGCAGTCCCCCCCCCAGGACAGGGGTGACCGGGGAGCTGTTTTTT,CASSPPPRTGVTGELFF
TRBJ2-1,-,TRBV12-2,-,TGTGCAAGTCGCTTAGAGTCGATGGGGCGTAATGAGCAGTTCTTC,CASRLESMGRNEQFF
TRBJ2-3,-,TRBV10-3,TRBD1,TGTGCCATTAACGGACAGGGCCTCACAGATACGCAGTATTTT,CAINGQGLTDTQYF
TRBJ2-7,-,TRBV19,TRBD1,TGTGCCAGTAGTACGGGACAGGGGAGCCACGAGCAGTACTTC,CASSTGQGSHEQYF
TRBJ2-1,-,TRBV18,-,TGTGCCAGCTCGACAGATAGCTCCTACAATGAGCAGTTCTTC,CASSTDSSYNEQFF
TRBJ2-3,few,TRBV7-3,-,TGTGCCAGCAGCCCGACTGGGGCCGCAGATACGCAGTATTTT,CASSPTGAADTQYF
TRBJ1-1,-,TRBV24-1,-,TGTGCCACCTCATACGGGAACACTGAAGCTTTCTTT,CATSYGNTEAFF
TRBJ1-5,-,TRBV10-3,-,TGTGCCATCAGTAAGCGAGGGGGTCCCCAGCCCCAGCATTTT,CAISKRGGPQPQHF
TRBJ2-2,many,TRBV9,-,TGTGCCAGCAGCGTAGGTGGGGCCTTCGGGGAGCTGTTTTTT,CASSVGGAFGELFF
TRBJ2-1,-,TRBV24-1,-,TGTGCCACGGAAAGTCGGGGGCAAGGGGCCGATGAGCAGTTCTTC,CATESRGQGADEQFF
TRBJ2-3,few,TRBV9,-,TGTGCCAGCAGCGAACTAGAGTCCACAGATACGCAGTATTTT,CASSELESTDTQYF
TRBJ2-7,-,TRBV12-3/TRBV12-4,-,TGTGCCAGCCGTCCCCGGGGCGGGTACGAGCAGTACTTC,CASRPRGGYEQYF
TRBJ2-1,few,TRBV4-2,TRBD1,TGTGCCAGCAGCCCGACACAGGGGGTTATCAATGAGCAGTTCTTC,CASSPTQGVINEQFF
TRBJ2-1,few,TRBV7-8,-,TGTGCCAGCAGCTTAGCGCACGGGAGTATGTACAATGAGCAGTTCTTC,CASSLAHGSMYNEQFF
TRBJ2-7,few,TRBV15,-,TGTGCCACCAGCAGAGAGGGGGGCTATGCCTACGAGCAGTACTTC,CATSREGGYAYEQYF
TRBJ2-5,few,TRBV7-9,-,TGTGCCAGCAGCGGACGACAGGGAGGAGAGACCCAGTACTTC,CASSGRQGGETQYF
TRBJ1-1,-,TRBV5-1,TRBD1,TGCGCCAGCAGCTTTCAGGGGGCGGAGGAAGCTTTCTTT,CASSFQGAEEAFF
TRBJ1-1,few,TRBV12-3/TRBV12-4,-,TGTGCCAGCAGTGTGATCGGAATAGCTTTCTTT,CASSVIGIAFF
TRBJ1-5,-,TRBV5-5,TRBD1,TGTGCCAGCAGCTTAACAGGGGAAGTATTCGGGAGCAATCAGCCCCAGCATTTT,CASSLTGEVFGSNQPQHF
TRBJ2-6,-,TRBV12-3/TRBV12-4,-,TGTGCCAGCATACGACACTCTGGGGCCAACGTCCTGACTTTC,CASIRHSGANVLTF
TRBJ2-7,-,TRBV20-1,-,TGCAGTGCTAGAGGTGGTGAGCAGTACTTC,CSARGGEQYF
TRBJ2-5,many,TRBV20-1,TRBD2,TGCAGTGCTACCCGAGCGGGGGGCGGCGGAGAGACCCAGTACTTC,CSATRAGGGGETQYF
TRBJ2-2,-,TRBV2,TRBD1,TGTGCCAGCAGGACAGGGGTCCGCGGGGAGCTGTTTTTT,CASRTGVRGELFF
TRBJ2-3,-,TRBV11-2,TRBD2,TGTGCCAGCAGGGGCGGGGGGGCCGCAGATACGCAGTATTTT,CASRGGGAADTQYF
TRBJ2-5,-,TRBV6-1,-,TGTGCCAGCAGTGAAAGCCCCACCTGGCGGACCCAGTACTTC,CASSESPTWRTQYF
TRBJ2-4,few,TRBV4-2,-,TGTGCCAGCAGCCAAGAAGGGCTAGCGCGAACCAAAAACATTCAGTACTTC,CASSQEGLARTKNIQYF
TRBJ2-3,few,TRBV2,-,TGTGCCAGCAGTGAGGCTAGCGGCACAGATACGCAGTATTTT,CASSEASGTDTQYF
TRBJ1-2,many,TRBV12-3/TRBV12-4,-,TGTGCCAGCAGTTCCGGGAACTATGGCTACACCTTC,CASSSGNYGYTF
TRBJ2-3,many,TRBV3-1,-,TGTGCCAGCAGCCGGTGGGCCCAAGATACGCAGTATTTT,CASSRWAQDTQYF
TRBJ2-5,-,TRBV2,-,TGTGCCAGCTTCGGCCTTCAAGAGACCCAGTACTTC,CASFGLQETQYF
TRBJ2-3,-,TRBV7-2,-,TGTGCCAGCAGCTTAATCGGCGGCGTCACAGATACGCAGTATTTT,CASSLIGGVTDTQYF
TRBJ1-6,few,TRBV9,TRBD1,TGTGCCAGCAGCCCGTACGACAGGGCCCTCAGCGGACCCCTCCACTTT,CASSPYDRALSGPLHF
TRBJ1-2,-,TRBV29-1,-,TGCAGCGTGTTGGACCTCGGCAGCCGCCATGGCTACACCTTC,CSVLDLGSRHGYTF
TRBJ2-3,-,TRBV4-1,-,TGCGCCAGCAGCGCCCCGGGTGGTCCAGATACGCAGTATTTT,CASSAPGGPDTQYF
TRBJ2-3,-,TRBV21-1,-,TGTGCCAGCAGGAAGGATTACACAGATACGCAGTATTTT,CASRKDYTDTQYF
TRBJ1-1,-,TRBV29-1,-,TGCAGCGTTGTCGTAGGGTCCAGACATCGACCTGAAGCTTTCTTT,CSVVVGSRHRPEAFF
TRBJ1-2,-,TRBV5-6,TRBD1,TGTGCCAGCAGCTGGGGACAGGGAATTGGCTATGGCTACACCTTC,CASSWGQGIGYGYTF
TRBJ1-1,-,TRBV4-1,-,TGCGCCAGCAGCCAAGCTCGACTACAGGGCTTTAACACTGAAGCTTTCTTT,CASSQARLQGFNTEAFF
TRBJ2-2,-,TRBV4-1,TRBD2,TGCGCCAGCAGCCAAGGCGGGAGTGAGACCGGGGAGCTGTTTTTT,CASSQGGSETGELFF
TRBJ2-7,few,TRBV12-3/TRBV12-4,TRBD1,TGTGCCAGCAGCCCGACAGGGGTGTTCTACGAGCAGTACTTC,CASSPTGVFYEQYF
TRBJ1-5,-,TRBV6-1,TRBD1,TGTGCCAGCAGTGAAGCGCAGGGGGCGAGGCAGCCCCAGCATTTT,CASSEAQGARQPQHF
TRBJ2-5,-,TRBV24-1,TRBD2,TGTGCCACCAGTGTCGGAGCGGGGGGCCAAGAGACCCAGTACTTC,CATSVGAGGQETQYF
TRBJ2-1,once,TRBV7-9,-,TGTGCCAGCAGCTCCTCCGACCGAGGGGAGCAGTTCTTC,CASSSSDRGEQFF
TRBJ2-2,-,TRBV24-1,-,TGTGCCACCAGTTTCAGCGAGGAGGGGGACACCGGGGAGCTGTTTTTT,CATSFSEEGDTGELFF
TRBJ1-1,few,TRBV15,-,TGTGCCACCACGAGACCGACGAACACTGAAGCTTTCTTT,CATTRPTNTEAFF
TRBJ2-3,-,TRBV7-8,TRBD2,TGTGCCAGCAGCGAGAGTCCGACTAGCGGGACAGATACGCAGTATTTT,CASSESPTSGTDTQYF
TRBJ1-1,-,TRBV7-9,TRBD1,TGTGCCAGCAGCCTCGCTGCAGGGGGGCCGAACACTGAAGCTTTCTTT,CASSLAAGGPNTEAFF
TRBJ2-7,-,TRBV25-1,TRBD1,TGTGCCAGCAGTGACTTCGGACAGGGCATACACTACGAGCAGTACTTC,CASSDFGQGIHYEQYF
TRBJ1-1,few,TRBV5-1,-,TGCGCCAGCAGCCCCTTTGAGGGGAACACTGAAGCTTTCTTT,CASSPFEGNTEAFF